Included here is one T cell receptor (beta chain) sequence, with context. Its antigen is undetermined. The source of the sample is a study of post-analysis software for immune sequencing data. In the study overall: Recorded subtypes: relapsing-remitting, secondary progressive, progressive-relapsing; some patients unannotated. Regarding the study as a whole: In multiple sclerosis, normalized Chao1 diversity was significantly below that of controls. There were a few TRBV segments more frequent in patients than controls, and TRBV5-6, TRBV5-1 and TRBV20-1 were among them.

Unique molecular identifiers tagged the TCR beta cDNA libraries. T cells numbering about 0.9 to 10 million yielded cDNA molecules that totaled roughly 500,000. TCRdb reprocessed the PCR reads via MiXCR and lists one record per CDR3 protein. In the table there are roughly 800,000 distinct CDR3 sequences, 53% of which are singletons. Losses at the gene ends were 6 bases for V and 5 bases for J; bases not matched to a gene: 15. The CDR3 is 17 amino acids. The sequence came from a girl aged 5 to 17 with multiple sclerosis. The V call is TRBV12-3 or TRBV12-4, the J call TRBJ2-5; 10 bases match TRBD2. The material sequenced was blood. CDR3 residues: CASSPPAGGPFWETQYF. CDR3 nucleotides: TGTGCCAGCAGCCCCCCAGCGGGAGGGCCTTTTTGGGAGACCCAGTACTTC.